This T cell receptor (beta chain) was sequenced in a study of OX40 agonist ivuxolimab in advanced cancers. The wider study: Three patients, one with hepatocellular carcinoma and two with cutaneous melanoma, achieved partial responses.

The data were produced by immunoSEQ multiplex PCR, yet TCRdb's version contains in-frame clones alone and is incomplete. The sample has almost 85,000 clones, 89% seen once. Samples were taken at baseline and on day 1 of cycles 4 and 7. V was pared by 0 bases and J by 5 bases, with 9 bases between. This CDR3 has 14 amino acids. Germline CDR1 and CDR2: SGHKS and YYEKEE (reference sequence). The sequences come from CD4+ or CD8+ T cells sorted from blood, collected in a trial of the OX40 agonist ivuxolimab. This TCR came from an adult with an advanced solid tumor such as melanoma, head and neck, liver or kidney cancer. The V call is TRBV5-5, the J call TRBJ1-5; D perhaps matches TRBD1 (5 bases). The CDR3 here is CASSLGQRHQPQHF. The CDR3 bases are TGTGCCAGCAGCTTGGGACAGCGGCATCAGCCCCAGCATTTT.